A single sample is the source of the 29 T cell receptor beta chains below, sequenced in a study of blood T cell repertoires in COVID-19. Only in-frame clones appear in the TCRdb table, and some are missing; sequencing was by immunoSEQ multiplex PCR. The sample carries some 120,000 clones, approximately 83% recorded once. Material: peripheral blood. The receptors derive from a woman aged 70-85 years with acute or convalescent COVID-19.

In nucleotides, the CDR3 is TGTGCCAGCAGTTGGGGCAGACTCAATGAGCAGTTCTTC. Its translation: CASSWGRLNEQFF. The chain employs TRBV12-3 or TRBV12-4 and TRBJ2-1, with D perhaps matching TRBD1 (5 bases). Trimming shortened V by 4 bases and J by 6 bases, and 10 bases separated the two germline ends. The CDR3 covers 13 residues.

CDR3 nucleotide sequence: TGTGCCAGCAGCGAGAACAGGGGAGAAAGTGAAGCTTTCTTT. This sequence encodes CASSENRGESEAFF. The chain recombines TRBV6-6 with TRBJ1-1, with 7 bases lining up with TRBD1. In germline, CDR1 is MNHNY, CDR2 SVGAGI (reference sequence). Trimming at V came to 6 bases and at J to 7 bases, leaving 11 bases not matched to a gene. This CDR3 region has 14 residues.

This chain's CDR3 is CASSSGTSGRAGETQYF. For the CDR3, the DNA is TGTGCCAGCAGCTCCGGGACTAGCGGGAGGGCCGGGGAGACCCAGTACTTC. The genes are TRBV7-7 and TRBJ2-5; 16 positions agree with TRBD2. Germline trimming cut 4 bases from V and 5 bases from J; bases unmatched to any gene: 7. The CDR3 covers 17 residues. Looked up from germline, CDR1 is SSHAT and CDR2 is FNYEAQ (reference sequence).

This rearrangement joins TRBV3-1 (or the pseudogene TRBV3-2) to TRBJ1-3; the match to TRBD1 covers 8 bases. The CDR3 sequence is 16 residues long. With V trimmed by 2 bases and J by 0 bases, 3 bases remained unmatched. From germline, CDR1 is LGHDT and CDR2 YNNKEL (reference sequence). CDR3 region: CASSQKTGGSGNTIYF. CDR3 sequence (DNA): TGTGCCAGCAGCCAAAAAACAGGGGGCTCTGGAAACACCATATATTTT.

The V and J genes are TRBV4-2 and TRBJ1-2; the D gene is possibly TRBD1 (5 bases). Germline V gene data show CDR1 as LGHNA and CDR2 as YNFKEQ. The CDR3 runs 14 residues. V lost 1 base and J 7 bases, leaving 13 bases between the germline ends. The CDR3 loop is CASSQGSQGAGYTF. As DNA, the CDR3 is TGTGCCAGCAGCCAAGGTTCCCAGGGTGCTGGCTACACCTTC.

The chain carries TRBV4-1 and TRBJ1-5, with D unresolved. V lost 5 bases to trimming and J lost 6 bases, with 17 bases between them. Germline CDR1 MGHRA, CDR2 YSYEKL. The length of the CDR3 is 15 residues. CDR3 sequence reads: CASSYGAASSQPQHF. In nucleotides, the CDR3 is TGCGCCAGCAGCTATGGAGCGGCCTCGAGTCAGCCCCAGCATTTT.

V gene TRBV5-1 combines with J gene TRBJ1-6; D not certain. This CDR3 is built from 13 residues. Germline-derived CDR1 and CDR2 are SGHRS and YFSETQ. V lost 2 bases and J 10 bases, leaving 10 bases between the germline ends. The CDR3: CASSFRVESPLHF. The CDR3 bases are TGCGCCAGCAGCTTTCGGGTCGAATCACCCCTCCACTTT.

This chain links TRBV9 with TRBJ2-1; TRBD2 aligns across 9 bases. Trimming cost V 4 bases and J 8 bases; bases outside gene matches: 7. Germline V CDR1 and CDR2: SGDLS, YYNGEE. This CDR3 has 14 amino acids. The CDR3 bases are TGTGCCAGCAGCTTCATGACTAGCGGCGATGAGCAGTTCTTC. Its translation: CASSFMTSGDEQFF.

The chain has TRBV7-8 and TRBJ1-5; maybe TRBD1 (6 bases). CDR1 and CDR2 from the germline V gene are SGHVS and FQNEAQ. With 5 bases removed from V and 3 bases from J, the gap between germline ends came to 17 bases. This CDR3 comprises 16 residues. In DNA, the CDR3 is TGTGCCAGCAGCCCAATTCATACAGGGTCCAATCAGCCCCAGCATTTT. Residues: CASSPIHTGSNQPQHF.

The rearrangement links TRBV28 to TRBJ1-1; 7 positions match TRBD1. V trimming: 6 bases; J trimming: 7 bases; junction bases outside the gene matches: 11. Germline V gene sequence: CDR1 MDHEN, CDR2 SYDVKM. CDR3 length: 14 residues. CDR3 residues: CASSPGTVRVEAFF. CDR3 DNA sequence: TGTGCCAGCAGCCCCGGGACAGTACGGGTTGAAGCTTTCTTT.

The rearrangement links TRBV5-5 to TRBJ1-2; D possibly corresponds to TRBD1 (6 bases). The V gene's germline CDR1 is SGHKS and CDR2 YYEKEE (reference sequence). The V end lost 0 bases, the J end lost 8 bases, and 20 bases lay between the germline ends. The CDR3 is made up of 16 amino acids. CDR3 region: CASSLGQDPLTMGYTF. CDR3 sequence (DNA): TGTGCCAGCAGCTTGGGACAGGATCCTCTAACTATGGGCTACACCTTC.

The chain joins TRBV5-1 to TRBJ2-7; perhaps TRBD1 as D (5 bases). Germline-derived CDR1 and CDR2 are SGHRS and YFSETQ. The CDR3 sequence is 13 residues long. Trimming took off 2 bases at V and 2 bases at J, with 8 bases between the two ends. CDR3 sequence: CASSFGHAYEQYF. The CDR3 DNA reads as TGCGCCAGCAGCTTCGGACATGCCTACGAGCAGTACTTC.

The chain links TRBV12-3 or TRBV12-4 to TRBJ2-7; D ambiguous. The germline V and J ends were trimmed by 0 bases and 3 bases, with 6 bases remaining between them. This CDR3 spans 13 amino acids. The CDR3 loop is CASSLASFYEQYF. CDR3 DNA sequence: TGTGCCAGCAGTTTAGCAAGCTTCTACGAGCAGTACTTC.

The chain couples TRBV18 to TRBJ1-1, with D maybe TRBD1 (5 bases). Germline V gene sequence: CDR1 KGHSH, CDR2 LQKENI. The CDR3 has 12 amino acids. V was shortened by 3 bases and J by 8 bases, with 10 bases between the two germline ends. The CDR3 region has the DNA TGTGCCAGCTCACCGGGACTCAAGGAAGCTTTCTTT. Translating it yields CASSPGLKEAFF.

This chain links TRBV7-9 with TRBJ2-7; D is possibly TRBD2 (5 bases). Germline lookup yields CDR1 SEHNR and CDR2 FQNEAQ (reference sequence). V lost 1 base, J lost 7 bases, and 11 bases lay in between. The CDR3 is made up of 13 amino acids. The CDR3 region has the DNA TGTGCCAGCAGCTTAGTACGGGGTGAGGAGCAGTACTTC. This sequence encodes CASSLVRGEEQYF.

The chain is built from TRBV7-6 and TRBJ2-5; 14 bases align to TRBD2. From germline, CDR1 is SGHVS and CDR2 FNYEAQ. This CDR3 comprises 17 residues. V shed 5 bases, J shed 2 bases, and the junction held 7 bases outside the gene matches. CDR3 nucleotide sequence: TGTGCCAGCAGCCCCCTGGGGACTAGCGGGGGTCAAGAGACCCAGTACTTC. Translating it yields CASSPLGTSGGQETQYF.

J is TRBJ1-2 and V is TRBV5-1, with D tentatively TRBD1 (5 bases). Germline V lookup: CDR1 SGHRS, CDR2 YFSETQ. CDR3 length equals 13 residues. Trimming stripped 4 bases from V and 7 bases from J, with 14 bases between. The CDR3 DNA sequence: TGCGCCAGCAGCCGTGACAGTTTGGGTGGCTACACCTTC. Its translation is CASSRDSLGGYTF. Complete variable domain (other parts from reference TRBV5-1 and TRBJ1-2): KAGVTQTPRYLIKTRGQQVTLSCSPISGHRSVSWYQQTPGQGLQFLFEYFSETQRNKGNFPGRFSGRQFSNSRSEMNVSTLELGDSALYLCASSRDSLGGYTFGSGTRLTVV.

The chain links TRBV19 to TRBJ2-7, with 12 bases fitting TRBD2. The CDR3 covers 18 residues. Germline V lookup: CDR1 LNHDA, CDR2 SQIVND (reference sequence). After removal of 3 bases from V and 2 bases from J, the junction contained 11 bases not matched to a gene. CDR3: CASSIGLAGGKAAYEQYF. In DNA form, the CDR3 reads TGTGCCAGTAGTATTGGGCTAGCGGGAGGGAAGGCGGCCTACGAGCAGTACTTC.

The chain couples TRBV25-1 to TRBJ1-2; D is uncertain. Trimming took 3 bases from V and 7 from J, leaving 9 bases between them. Germline V gene lookup returns CDR1 MGHDK and CDR2 SYGVNS. The CDR3 extends over 12 amino acids. CDR3 sequence: CASSDLLLGYTF. CDR3 nucleotides: TGTGCCAGCAGTGACCTCCTCCTTGGCTACACCTTC.

The count of this clone is one. J is TRBJ1-2 and V is TRBV29-1; TRBD1 agrees at 8 bases. CDR1 and CDR2 (germline): SQVTM, ANQGSEA. V lost 5 bases and J lost 4; bases outside the gene matches: 6. The CDR3 length is 13 residues. The CDR3 loop is CSVLPDRVYGYTF. The CDR3 bases are TGCAGCGTTCTTCCGGACAGGGTCTATGGCTACACCTTC.

This chain uses TRBV29-1 with TRBJ2-1, with 12 bases fitting TRBD2. Trimming cost V 6 bases and J 0 bases; bases outside gene matches: 6. Germline CDR1 SQVTM, CDR2 ANQGSEA. CDR3 length equals 16 residues. The CDR3 DNA sequence: TGCAGCGTAACCGGGACTAGCGGGTCCTCCTACAATGAGCAGTTCTTC. It translates to CSVTGTSGSSYNEQFF.

The rearrangement joins TRBV2 to TRBJ2-3; possible D gene TRBD1, 5 bases. CDR3 size: 16 residues. Trimming stripped 1 base from V and 2 bases from J, with 13 bases between. CDR1 and CDR2 (germline): SNHLY, FYNNEI. DNA of the CDR3: TGTGCCAGCAGTGAAGTTGGGCAGGGCCCCACAGATACGCAGTATTTT. Its translation is CASSEVGQGPTDTQYF.

The V and J genes are TRBV12-3 or TRBV12-4 and TRBJ1-6; D remains ambiguous. The CDR3 covers 13 residues. The V end lost 3 bases, the J end lost 9 bases, and 9 bases lay between the germline ends. The CDR3 DNA is TGTGCCAGCAGTTTGAGTAGAGGTTCACCCCTCCACTTT. This translates into CASSLSRGSPLHF.

This chain links TRBV10-3 with TRBJ2-7; possible D gene TRBD2, 5 bases. CDR3 length equals 12 residues. In germline, CDR1 is ENHRY, CDR2 SYGVKD. Trimming took off 7 bases at V and 6 bases at J, with 13 bases between the two ends. CDR3 sequence (DNA): TGTGCCATCATGAGCGGACCAACCGAGCAGTACTTC. The encoded protein is CAIMSGPTEQYF.

This chain joins TRBV7-7 and TRBJ2-1, with TRBD2 identical over 8 bases. The germline CDR1 and CDR2 sequences are SSHAT and FNYEAQ (reference sequence). The CDR3 runs 13 residues. The ends lost 5 bases at V and 6 bases at J; junction bases unmatched: 3. The CDR3 region is CASSPAGVNEQFF. The CDR3 nucleotides are TGTGCCAGCAGCCCAGCGGGAGTCAATGAGCAGTTCTTC.

J is TRBJ2-3 and V is TRBV11-3; maybe TRBD1 (6 bases). V was trimmed by 5 bases and J by 2 bases, leaving 17 bases between them. CDR1 is SGHNT and CDR2 is YENEEA in the germline V gene. The CDR3 covers 16 residues. CDR3 amino acids: CASSPGTSGTTDTQYF. CDR3 in DNA: TGTGCCAGCAGCCCCGGGACATCCGGAACCACAGATACGCAGTATTTT.

The gene calls are TRBV11-3 and TRBJ2-3; the D gene is possibly TRBD1 (6 bases). The germline V gene encodes CDR1 SGHNT and CDR2 YENEEA. The CDR3 length is 14 residues. The V and J ends lost 4 bases and 3 bases respectively, with 11 bases between them. CDR3 loop: CASSSYRETDTQYF. The CDR3 DNA reads as TGTGCCAGCAGCTCATACAGGGAGACAGATACGCAGTATTTT.

This clone was counted a single time. The DNA for the CDR3 is TGTGCCATCAGCCCAGGTTGGGCAATGAACACTGAAGCTTTCTTT. Amino acids: CAISPGWAMNTEAFF. The chain joins TRBV10-3 to TRBJ1-1; the D is unclear. The CDR3 covers 15 residues. In germline, CDR1 is ENHRY, CDR2 SYGVKD. The V gene lost 6 bases and the J gene lost 0 bases, with 14 bases spanning the gap.

Here the CDR3 reads CASSVGAATNEKLFF. The CDR3 nucleotides read TGTGCCAGCAGCGTAGGGGCAGCAACTAATGAAAAACTGTTTTTT. V and J are TRBV9 and TRBJ1-4; D unresolved. Germline V lookup: CDR1 SGDLS, CDR2 YYNGEE. V lost 0 bases and J lost 0, with 6 bases in between. This CDR3 has 15 residues.